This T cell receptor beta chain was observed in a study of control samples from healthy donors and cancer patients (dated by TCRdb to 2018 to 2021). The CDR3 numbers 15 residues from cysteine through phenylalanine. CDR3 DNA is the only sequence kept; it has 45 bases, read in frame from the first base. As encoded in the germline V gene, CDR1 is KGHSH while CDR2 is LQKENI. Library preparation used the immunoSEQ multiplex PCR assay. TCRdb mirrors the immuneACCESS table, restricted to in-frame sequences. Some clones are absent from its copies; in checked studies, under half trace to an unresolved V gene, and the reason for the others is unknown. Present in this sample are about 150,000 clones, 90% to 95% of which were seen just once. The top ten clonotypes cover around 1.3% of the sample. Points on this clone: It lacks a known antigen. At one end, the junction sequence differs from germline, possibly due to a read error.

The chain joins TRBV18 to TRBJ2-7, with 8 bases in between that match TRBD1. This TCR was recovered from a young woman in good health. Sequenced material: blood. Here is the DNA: TGTGCCGGCTCCGAAGGGACAGGACCCTCCTACGAGCAGTACTTC. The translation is CAGSEGTGPSYEQYF.